This TCR beta chain was sequenced during a study of T cell changes during pregnancy in multiple sclerosis. The table lists this clone with a count of one. The method was immunoSEQ multiplex PCR; TCRdb's version includes in-frame clones alone and lacks a portion of them. This sample has under 65,000 clones, with 93% found just once. Unmatched junction bases numbered 6, after V lost 6 bases and J lost 4 bases. This CDR3 has 15 residues. CDR1 and CDR2 from the germline V gene are SNHLY and FYNNEI. Sequences were derived from CD8+ T cells from peripheral blood mononuclear cells, sampled in the second trimester of pregnancy. The receptor's source is a female donor with multiple sclerosis, enrolled in a pregnancy study. V usage is TRBV2 and J usage is TRBJ2-1; the match to TRBD2 covers 10 bases. The CDR3 region has the DNA TGTGCCAGCAGGCTGGGGACTAGCGCGTACAATGAGCAGTTCTTC. It translates to CASRLGTSAYNEQFF.